These T cell receptor beta chains were read from a single sample in a study of shared clonotypes between healthy human individuals. TCRdb's copy holds only in-frame clones and misses some; the assay was immunoSEQ multiplex PCR. This table holds approximately 1,000,000 clones, roughly 77% found once. Material: memory CD4+ T cells from PBMCs. These receptors were collected from a man aged 18-30 years in good health. Some clones in this sample may be carry-over from other donors' samples. Each CDR3 is given with its conserved first and last residue. D genes are given only for firm matches.

>TRBV4-2|TRBD2
CASSRLYAREGSNTGELFF
>TRBV5-6|TRBD1
CASSLVGQGSYNEQFF
>TRBV9|.
CASSLRSGVTNTGELFF
>TRBV7-2|.
CASTLYVNYGYTF
>TRBV2|.
CASSEDNFTGELFF
>TRBV4-1|.
CASSQVREKLFF
>TRBV5-1|.
CASSLGGTGNTIYF
>TRBV19|.
CASSPWGKAGDETQYF
>TRBV9|.
CASSAHISTEAFF
>TRBV6-6|.
CASSYSQGVDTIYF
>TRBV6-6|.
CASSPPPGHEQYF
>TRBV4-1|.
CASSQEGRVTLPTTNEKLFF
>TRBV9|.
CASSVEGISGNTIYF
>TRBV5-1|TRBD1
CASSYGTENIQYF
>TRBV27|TRBD1
CASSYRQGSSGAFF
>TRBV6-5|.
CASRPTVRRGQPQHF
>TRBV27|.
CASSARPTDEKLFF
>TRBV29-1|TRBD1
CSVEDSDRGYGYTF
>TRBV7-2|TRBD2
CASSGPTLAVGTGELFF
>TRBV11-3|TRBD2
CASSLEGPGLAGGHEQFF
>TRBV11-3|TRBD2
CASSFRAAGGPDTQYF
>TRBV28|.
CASTPGRGPGGYTF
>TRBV4-3|.
CASSQDLVRAGSYNEQFF
>TRBV4-1|.
CASSQEEGDSYEQYF
>TRBV7-9|.
CASSLVLGGTLTYEQYF
>TRBV11-2|.
CASSLLKGDIQYF
>TRBV5-1|.
CASRVQPNQPQHF
>TRBV5-1|.
CASSLGGSAEYEQYF
>TRBV19|.
CASSMGGGWNQPQHF
>TRBV11-2|.
CASSLAAGMNTEAFF
>TRBV5-6|.
CASSPGLYNYGYTF
>TRBV27|.
CASRLAANLYGYTF
>TRBV5-4|.
CASSLDRVQGYTF
>TRBV15|.
CATSRGNPPVGAGYTF
>TRBV7-3|.
CASSLRLEFSTDTQYF
>TRBV6-1|TRBD2
CASSSGTYPREQYF
>TRBV7-3|TRBD2
CASSLIAGVGADTQYF
>TRBV5-1|.
CASSLTSYEQYF
>TRBV10-3|TRBD1
CAIRGTGANTEAFF
>TRBV21-1|.
CAVGDRVQETQYF